A single sample is the source of the 5 T cell receptor beta chains below, sequenced in a study of blood T cell repertoires in COVID-19. Clones were sequenced by immunoSEQ multiplex PCR, and TCRdb holds only the in-frame ones, with some missing. The data contain approximately 260,000 clones, roughly 86% of them singletons. Sequenced sample: PBMCs or T cells enriched from blood (not recorded which). These receptor sequences come from a woman in her forties with acute COVID-19.

The chain links TRBV11-3 to TRBJ1-1; 7 bases align to TRBD1. This CDR3 spans 15 amino acids. Germline CDR1 is SGHNT and CDR2 is YENEEA. With V trimmed by 4 bases and J by 5 bases, 10 bases remained unmatched. The DNA for the CDR3 is TGTGCCAGCAGCTCCCCCAGGGGGAAAGGTACTGAAGCTTTCTTT. It is translated as CASSSPRGKGTEAFF.

The chain links TRBV29-1 to TRBJ2-7; D perhaps matches TRBD1 (5 bases). V was cut by 6 bases and J by 0 bases, with 12 bases left in between. The CDR3 covers 13 residues. Germline V gene lookup returns CDR1 SQVTM and CDR2 ANQGSEA. The CDR3 region is CSVFTTDSYEQYF. The DNA of the CDR3 is TGCAGCGTATTTACGACAGACTCCTACGAGCAGTACTTC.

This clone was counted once. The chain carries TRBV3-1 (or the pseudogene TRBV3-2) and TRBJ2-7, with D possibly being TRBD2 (6 bases). The CDR3 length is 15 residues. Germline-derived CDR1 and CDR2 are LGHDT and YNNKEL (reference sequence). The V and J ends lost 5 bases and 4 bases respectively, with 18 bases between them. CDR3 nucleotides: TGTGCCAGCAGCGAAGCCCGCAGACTAGGTTACGAGCAGTACTTC. This gives the protein CASSEARRLGYEQYF.

The rearrangement uses TRBV2 and TRBJ2-1; 10 nucleotides align to TRBD2. CDR3 size: 20 residues. Germline loops: CDR1 SNHLY, CDR2 FYNNEI. V gave up 6 bases and J gave up 0 bases; unmatched junction bases: 17. CDR3: CASRLGASGSLIASYNEQFF. CDR3 nucleotides: TGTGCCAGCAGACTCGGCGCTAGCGGGAGTCTCATAGCCTCCTACAATGAGCAGTTCTTC.

J is TRBJ1-4 and V is TRBV5-5; a possible D gene is TRBD1 (6 bases). Trimming removed 4 bases from V and 6 bases from J, with 19 bases in between. Germline assignment: CDR1 SGHKS and CDR2 YYEKEE (reference sequence). CDR3 length: 16 residues. CDR3 loop: CASSLRGRDAYEKLFF. The CDR3 nucleotides read TGTGCCAGCAGCCTCAGGGGACGGGACGCCTATGAAAAACTGTTTTTT.